The clone carrying this T cell receptor beta chain was counted between two and nine times. The record originates from a study of T cells in Graves' hyperthyroidism and ophthalmopathy. RNA transcripts yielded amplified TCR beta CDR3 regions. HTBI primers were the set used in a first-round RT-PCR of the TCR CDR3. One entry per CDR3 protein results from TCRdb running MiXCR on the multiplex PCR reads. The table lists hundreds of thousands of distinct CDR3 sequences, about 15% of them singletons. Lactation, pregnancy, other autoimmune disease or uncontrolled infection led to exclusion of patients. After removal of 6 bases from V and 7 bases from J, the junction contained 11 bases not matched to a gene. Looked up from germline, CDR1 is MNHEY and CDR2 is SVGEGT. CDR3 size: 15 residues.

This chain uses TRBV6-2 or TRBV6-3 with TRBJ1-2, with 10 nucleotides matching TRBD1. Sequenced: blood. This sequence was found in a woman between 25 and 40 years old with Graves' hyperthyroidism. CDR3 coding DNA: TGTGCCAGCAGCCTTCGACAGGGGGCCTTTAGTGGCTACACCTTC. It translates to CASSLRQGAFSGYTF.